The clone carrying this T cell receptor (beta chain) has only one observation. Its antigen is not identified. The source of the sample is a study of cytotoxic CD8 clonotypes in ibrutinib-treated CLL. The wider study: A median around 12 months of treatment, range 6 to 36, preceded the collection of response samples. Study conclusions and caveats: Baseline values of clonality outstripped age-matched healthy donors and followed circulating CD8+ T-cell counts. Public clonotypes occurred uncommonly; on treatment, they contracted or remained stable. A rise in clonality was seen at ibrutinib response, and a fall back toward baseline was seen at progression.

Libraries were prepared by immunoSEQ multiplex PCR; TCRdb keeps only in-frame clonotypes and omits some of them. The sample includes some 35,000 clones, 70% to 75% of them seen just once. CDR3 length: 15 amino acids. V dropped 5 bases and J dropped 0 bases, with 13 bases sitting between them. The germline CDR1 and CDR2 sequences are LNHDA and SQIVND (reference sequence). The chain links TRBV19 to TRBJ1-2, with D hard to call. The starting material was PBMCs, obtained at disease progression, from a patient treated with ibrutinib. The receptor was isolated from a human donor with chronic lymphocytic leukemia. CDR3 DNA sequence: TGTGCCAGTAGTCGGTTCATGGCCGCTAACTATGGCTACACCTTC. Translation: CASSRFMAANYGYTF.